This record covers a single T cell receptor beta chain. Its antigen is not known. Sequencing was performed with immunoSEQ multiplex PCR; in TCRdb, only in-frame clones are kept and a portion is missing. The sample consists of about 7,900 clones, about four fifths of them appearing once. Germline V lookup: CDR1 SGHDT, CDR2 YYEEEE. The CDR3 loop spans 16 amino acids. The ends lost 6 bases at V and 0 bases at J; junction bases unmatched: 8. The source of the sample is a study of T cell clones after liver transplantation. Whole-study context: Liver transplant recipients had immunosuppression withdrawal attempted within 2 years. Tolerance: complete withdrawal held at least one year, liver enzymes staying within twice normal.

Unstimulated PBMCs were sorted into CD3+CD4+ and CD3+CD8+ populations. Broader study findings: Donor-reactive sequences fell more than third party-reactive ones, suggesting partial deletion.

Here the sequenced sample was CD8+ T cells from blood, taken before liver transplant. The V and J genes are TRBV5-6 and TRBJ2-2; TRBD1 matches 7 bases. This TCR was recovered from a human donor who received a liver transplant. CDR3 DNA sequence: TGTGCCAGCATCCGAGAGACAGGGTCGAACACCGGGGAGCTGTTTTTT. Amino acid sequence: CASIRETGSNTGELFF.